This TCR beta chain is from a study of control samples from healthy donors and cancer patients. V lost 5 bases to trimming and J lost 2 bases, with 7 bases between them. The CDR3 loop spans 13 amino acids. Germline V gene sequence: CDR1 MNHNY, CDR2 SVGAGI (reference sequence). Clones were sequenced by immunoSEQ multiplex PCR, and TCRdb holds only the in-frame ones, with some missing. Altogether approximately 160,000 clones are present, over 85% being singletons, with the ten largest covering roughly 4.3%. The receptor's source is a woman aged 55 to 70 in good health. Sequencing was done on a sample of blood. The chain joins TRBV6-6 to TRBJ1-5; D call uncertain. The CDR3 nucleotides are TGTGCCAGCAGTCCATCTGGCAATCAGCCCCAGCATTTT. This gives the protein CASSPSGNQPQHF.